Listed below are T cell receptor beta chains from one sample, sequenced in a study of identical twins. TCRdb itself ran the 5' RACE reads through MiXCR, one entry per CDR3 protein. Of roughly 720,000 distinct CDR3 sequences in the sample, 18% were seen once. The data were also submitted as part of a second study, on T cells expressing NK-cell markers.

What was sequenced was PBMCs. The source is a woman aged 18-29 years in good health. Each CDR3 is given with its conserved first and last residue. D genes are given only for firm matches. The size entry is marked missing in some rows and otherwise reads once, few, many or a size class.

j_gene	abundance	d_gene	v_gene	CDR3aa	CDR3nt
TRBJ2-5	many	TRBD1	TRBV4-3	CASSQEAGGQETQYF	TGCGCCAGCAGCCAAGAAGCAGGGGGCCAAGAGACCCAGTACTTC
TRBJ2-5	many	NA	TRBV9	CASSVRGVGETQYF	TGTGCCAGCAGCGTACGTGGGGTGGGAGAGACCCAGTACTTC
TRBJ2-5	NA	NA	TRBV12-3/TRBV12-4	CASSSFPSYQETQYF	TGTGCCAGCAGTTCTTTCCCCTCTTACCAAGAGACCCAGTACTTC
TRBJ2-1	few	NA	TRBV20-1	CSAPPAIANEQFF	TGCAGTGCTCCACCCGCGATCGCTAATGAGCAGTTCTTC
TRBJ1-3	NA	NA	TRBV20-1	CFAVQGPGNTIYF	TGCTTCGCGGTACAGGGTCCGGGAAACACCATATATTTT
TRBJ1-4	NA	TRBD1	TRBV25-1	CASSDPASGGEKLFF	TGTGCCAGCAGTGATCCCGCCTCAGGGGGAGAAAAACTGTTTTTT
TRBJ1-5	NA	NA	TRBV2	CASSGQPHGGGLGYQPQHF	TGTGCCAGCAGTGGTCAACCCCACGGAGGAGGGTTGGGTTACCAGCCCCAGCATTTT
TRBJ2-1	NA	NA	TRBV9	CASSVEGDLYNEQFF	TGTGCCAGCAGCGTAGAAGGGGACCTCTACAATGAGCAGTTCTTC
TRBJ1-2	NA	NA	TRBV29-1	CSVEVGDGYTF	TGCAGCGTTGAGGTGGGGGACGGCTACACCTTC
TRBJ2-5	NA	TRBD2	TRBV20-1	CSAKVLAEETQYF	TGCAGTGCTAAGGTGCTAGCGGAAGAGACCCAGTACTTC
TRBJ2-7	few	NA	TRBV12-3/TRBV12-4	CASALMSSSYEQYF	TGTGCCAGCGCCCTAATGTCGAGCTCCTACGAGCAGTACTTC
TRBJ2-4	NA	NA	TRBV7-9	CASSSRTQEDIQYF	TGTGCCAGCAGCTCACGGACACAGGAGGACATTCAGTACTTC
TRBJ2-5	many	NA	TRBV5-1	CASRLTQETQYF	TGCGCCAGCAGGCTTACGCAAGAGACCCAGTACTTC
TRBJ1-1	NA	NA	TRBV6-2/TRBV6-3	CASSPHGGGWGTEAFF	TGTGCCAGCAGTCCCCACGGCGGGGGATGGGGCACTGAAGCTTTCTTT
TRBJ2-1	NA	TRBD2	TRBV9	CASSGSGTSSYNEQFF	TGTGCCAGCAGCGGTTCCGGGACTAGCAGCTACAATGAGCAGTTCTTC
TRBJ1-1	once	NA	TRBV15	CATSSFRPTEAFF	TGTGCCACCAGCTCCTTCCGACCCACAGAAGCTTTCTTT
TRBJ1-1	few	NA	TRBV5-1	CASSSHEETEAFF	TGCGCCAGCAGCTCCCATGAAGAAACTGAAGCTTTCTTT
TRBJ1-2	few	TRBD1	TRBV9	CASSPPTGKGYGYTF	TGTGCCAGCAGCCCTCCGACAGGGAAAGGCTATGGCTACACCTTC
TRBJ1-1	NA	TRBD1	TRBV7-9	CASSAQGVEAFF	TGTGCCAGCAGCGCACAGGGGGTGGAGGCTTTCTTT
TRBJ2-1	NA	NA	TRBV6-2/TRBV6-3	CASSPLMGEEQFF	TGTGCCAGCAGTCCCCTGATGGGAGAAGAGCAGTTCTTC
TRBJ1-6	NA	TRBD1	TRBV5-1	CASSTETGGNSPLHF	TGCGCCAGCAGCACGGAGACAGGGGGGAATTCACCCCTCCACTTT
TRBJ2-3	NA	NA	TRBV5-1	CASGHYVGTTDTQYF	TGCGCCAGTGGGCACTATGTGGGGACCACAGATACGCAGTATTTT
TRBJ2-7	NA	NA	TRBV9	CASSVDGSDTYEQYF	TGTGCCAGCAGCGTAGATGGTAGCGATACCTACGAGCAGTACTTC
TRBJ2-7	few	TRBD1	TRBV6-1	CASSSLRGLYEQYF	TGTGCCAGCAGCTCCCTCAGGGGGCTCTACGAGCAGTACTTC
TRBJ2-4	NA	TRBD2	TRBV4-1	CASSQPTSGVKNIQYF	TGCGCCAGCAGCCAACCGACTAGCGGGGTCAAAAACATTCAGTACTTC
TRBJ2-7	NA	TRBD2	TRBV6-5	CASSYSLAGTAWYEQYF	TGTGCCAGCAGTTACTCCCTAGCGGGGACGGCCTGGTACGAGCAGTACTTC
TRBJ2-6	NA	NA	TRBV29-1	CSVPVRGEVSSGANVLTF	TGCAGCGTTCCCGTAAGGGGGGAGGTATCCTCTGGGGCCAACGTCCTGACTTTC
TRBJ1-3	many	NA	TRBV7-9	CASSLGISGNTIYF	TGTGCCAGCAGCTTAGGGATCTCTGGAAACACCATATATTTT
TRBJ2-7	NA	NA	TRBV12-3/TRBV12-4	CASSWGPNYEQYF	TGTGCCAGCAGCTGGGGACCGAACTACGAGCAGTACTTC
TRBJ2-7	NA	NA	TRBV3-1	CASSQERVQYF	TGTGCCAGCAGCCAAGAGAGGGTGCAGTACTTC
TRBJ2-7	NA	NA	TRBV6-5	CASSYTGAGSAYEQYF	TGTGCCAGCAGTTACACGGGCGCGGGGTCTGCCTACGAGCAGTACTTC
TRBJ2-5	NA	NA	TRBV4-2	CASSQDGREQETQYF	TGTGCCAGCAGCCAAGATGGTAGGGAACAAGAGACCCAGTACTTC